This T cell receptor beta chain stems from a study of blood T cell repertoires in COVID-19. Whole-study context: The United States, Italy and Spain supplied acute and convalescent COVID-19 samples. T cells, B-cell-depleted T cells, or PBMCs supplied cDNA or gDNA.

This CDR3 spans 16 amino acids. V shed 6 bases, J shed 4 bases, and the junction held 9 bases outside the gene matches. The germline gives CDR1 MDHEN, CDR2 SYDVKM. Original processing methods: Estimation of nucleated cell counts relied on the amplification of reference gene primers. Libraries were prepared by immunoSEQ multiplex PCR; TCRdb keeps only in-frame clonotypes and omits some of them. That table gives V, J and clone size, and the DNA gave D and trimming. Here the sample spans roughly 400,000 clones, approximately 91% being singletons. Sequencing was carried out using PBMCs or T cells enriched from blood (not recorded which). The sequence was collected from a young woman who had been exposed to COVID-19. The chain recombines TRBV28 with TRBJ2-5, with 12 positions matching TRBD2. The CDR3 sequence: CASSPALGLAGETQYF. DNA for the CDR3: TGTGCCAGCAGCCCAGCCCTGGGACTAGCGGGAGAGACCCAGTACTTC.